Listed here are 31 T cell receptor beta chains from one sample, sequenced in a study of blood T cell repertoires in COVID-19. Using immunoSEQ multiplex PCR, the repertoire was profiled, and TCRdb retains in-frame clones only, with some absent. The sample gives approximately 90,000 clones, 86% of which show up once; more than 1% is in the top ten. Sequenced sample: peripheral blood. All receptors come from a man older than 75 with active or convalescent COVID-19.

This sequence joins TRBV7-9 and TRBJ1-1, with D perhaps matching TRBD1 (6 bases). This CDR3 has 14 amino acids. With 3 bases removed from V and 5 bases from J, the gap between germline ends came to 13 bases. Germline assignment: CDR1 SEHNR and CDR2 FQNEAQ (reference sequence). In DNA form, the CDR3 reads TGTGCCAGCAGCTTTGGGTCAGGGGAGACTGAAGCTTTCTTT. Translated, it gives CASSFGSGETEAFF.

The rearrangement joins TRBV27 to TRBJ1-1; 8 nucleotides agree with TRBD1. Trimming at V came to 6 bases and at J to 4 bases, leaving 13 bases not matched to a gene. This CDR3 has 16 amino acids. Germline V CDR1 and CDR2: MNHEY, SMNVEV (reference sequence). In DNA, the CDR3 is TGTGCCAGCAGACCCGTCGTAGGACAGGGATTCACTGAAGCTTTCTTT. Protein product: CASRPVVGQGFTEAFF.

The V and J genes are TRBV12-3 or TRBV12-4 and TRBJ1-2; D unresolved. This CDR3 is 10 amino acids long. The CDR3 loop is CATGGSGYTF. The CDR3 coding sequence is TGTGCGACCGGAGGGTCTGGCTACACCTTC.

This clone has a handful of counts. V gene TRBV5-6 combines with J gene TRBJ2-1; a weak D match, TRBD1 (6 bases). The CDR3 covers 15 residues. CDR1 is SGHDT and CDR2 is YYEEEE in the germline V gene. V was shortened by 2 bases and J by 4 bases, with 13 bases between the two germline ends. This chain's CDR3 is CASSLAGTNYNEQFF. DNA of the CDR3: TGTGCCAGCAGCTTAGCCGGGACAAATTACAATGAGCAGTTCTTC.

The rearrangement links TRBV27 to TRBJ2-1, with 8 bases matching TRBD2. Germline V gene sequence: CDR1 MNHEY, CDR2 SMNVEV (reference sequence). J was trimmed by 7 bases and V by 5 bases; bases with no gene match: 10. The CDR3 has 15 amino acids. The CDR3: CASSPSGLATNEQFF. In nucleotides, the CDR3 is TGTGCCAGCAGTCCCTCAGGACTAGCAACTAATGAGCAGTTCTTC.

The rearrangement links TRBV7-2 to TRBJ1-2; 7 bases match TRBD1. The germline V gene has CDR1 SGHTA and CDR2 FQGNSA. The CDR3 covers 14 residues. V dropped 3 bases and J dropped 3; count of bases not matched to a gene: 4. The CDR3 protein is CASSFTGVDYGYTF. The CDR3 coding sequence is TGTGCCAGCAGCTTTACAGGGGTTGACTATGGCTACACCTTC.

This chain joins TRBV4-3 and TRBJ2-7; D might be TRBD1 (5 bases). CDR1 LGHNA and CDR2 YSLEER come from the germline V gene. V lost 0 bases to trimming and J lost 6 bases, with 15 bases between them. The CDR3 is 15 residues long. The CDR3 region is CASSQDRQPLAEQYF. Written as DNA, the CDR3 is TGCGCCAGCAGCCAAGATCGACAGCCACTTGCCGAGCAGTACTTC.

The chain employs TRBV5-1 and TRBJ2-7, with TRBD2 identical over 16 bases. Per the germline V gene, CDR1 is SGHRS and CDR2 is YFSETQ. Trimming took 7 bases from V and 4 from J; bases not matched to a gene: 11. This CDR3 is built from 17 residues. This chain's CDR3 is CASREGLAGGPRYEQYF. The CDR3 DNA reads TGCGCCAGCCGGGAGGGACTAGCGGGAGGGCCGAGGTACGAGCAGTACTTC.

This chain links TRBV7-3 with TRBJ2-3; 12 bases fit TRBD2. The J segment lost 6 bases and the V segment lost 3 bases, leaving 7 bases of the junction unmatched. This CDR3 has 16 amino acids. CDR1 is SGHTA, CDR2 FQGTGA, per germline. The CDR3 is CASSFLAGGSGDTQYF. For the CDR3, the DNA is TGTGCCAGCAGCTTCCTAGCGGGAGGGTCCGGGGATACGCAGTATTTT.

This sequence joins TRBV24-1 and TRBJ2-1, with D maybe TRBD1 (5 bases). The CDR3 runs to 16 residues. The ends were cut back, 2 bases at V and 8 bases at J, with 18 bases in the middle. CDR1 and CDR2 from the germline V gene are KGHDR and SFDVKD. CDR3 amino acids: CATSDSSRATGDEQFF. In DNA form, the CDR3 reads TGTGCCACCAGTGATTCCAGCAGGGCGACTGGGGATGAGCAGTTCTTC.

The chain combines TRBV29-1 with TRBJ2-1, with TRBD2 matching over 8 bases. CDR3 length equals 15 residues. The V gene's germline CDR1 is SQVTM and CDR2 ANQGSEA. Germline trimming cut 2 bases from V and 10 bases from J; bases unmatched to any gene: 13. The CDR3 sequence: CSVEKVLDPGGEQFF. The CDR3 bases are TGCAGCGTTGAAAAGGTACTAGACCCGGGAGGGGAGCAGTTCTTC.

This clone was detected only a few times. V usage is TRBV6-2 or TRBV6-3 and J usage is TRBJ2-7; the match to TRBD2 covers 13 bases. The germline V gene encodes CDR1 MNHEY and CDR2 SVGEGT. There are 16 residues in the CDR3. V shed 6 bases, J shed 2 bases, and the junction held 7 bases outside the gene matches. The CDR3 DNA reads TGTGCCAGCAGCCATGGGACTAGCGGGAAACCCTACGAGCAGTACTTC. The encoded protein is CASSHGTSGKPYEQYF.

V usage is TRBV5-3 and J usage is TRBJ2-4; D may be TRBD2 (6 bases). TRBV5-3 is an ORF, with its function uncertain. Trimming took off 4 bases at V and 0 bases at J, with 8 bases between the two ends. The CDR3 has 14 amino acids. The CDR3 spells CARSTGLAKNIQYF. The DNA for the CDR3 is TGTGCCAGAAGCACGGGACTAGCCAAAAACATTCAGTACTTC.

The chain recombines TRBV14 with TRBJ2-3; 9 bases are shared with TRBD2. The CDR3 is 14 amino acids. In germline, CDR1 is SGHDN, CDR2 FVKESK. V lost 6 bases and J lost 2; bases outside the gene matches: 3. The CDR3 reads CASSSSGVTDTQYF. The CDR3 DNA reads as TGTGCCAGCAGTTCTAGCGGGGTCACAGATACGCAGTATTTT.

V usage is TRBV4-3 and J usage is TRBJ2-7; tentatively, D is TRBD1 (6 bases). The CDR3 has 16 amino acids. The V gene's germline CDR1 is LGHNA and CDR2 YSLEER. Deletions cut 1 base from V and 2 bases from J, with 15 bases between. The CDR3, as DNA: TGCGCCAGCAGCCAAGCGACCGGGACAATTGCCTACGAGCAGTACTTC. Amino acid sequence: CASSQATGTIAYEQYF.

This rearrangement joins TRBV6-5 to TRBJ1-4; D is unclear. Trimming took 0 bases from V and 5 from J, leaving 7 bases between them. CDR1 and CDR2 from the germline V gene are MNHEY and SVGAGI. The CDR3 has 14 residues. CDR3 in amino acids: CASSYSRANEKLFF. CDR3 bases: TGTGCCAGCAGTTACTCGAGAGCGAATGAAAAACTGTTTTTT.

The CDR3 here is CASSANRGGTYEQYF. CDR3 nucleotide sequence: TGTGCCAGTAGTGCAAACAGGGGCGGAACCTACGAGCAGTACTTC. This chain links TRBV19 with TRBJ2-7; TRBD1 aligns across 7 bases. The germline CDR1 and CDR2 sequences are LNHDA and SQIVND (reference sequence). The CDR3 runs 15 residues. The V and J ends lost 5 bases and 2 bases, in that order; junction bases with no gene match: 9.

This chain connects TRBV28 to TRBJ1-3; 8 bases are a match to TRBD1. Germline V CDR1 and CDR2: MDHEN, SYDVKM. V shed 6 bases, J shed 1 base, and the junction held 8 bases outside the gene matches. CDR3 length: 16 amino acids. CDR3 in amino acids: CASRSGGMSSGNTIYF. CDR3 coding DNA: TGTGCCAGCAGGTCAGGGGGCATGAGTTCTGGAAACACCATATATTTT.

The chain employs TRBV28 and TRBJ2-3; 10 nucleotides agree with TRBD1. The CDR3 runs 14 residues. The germline V gene encodes CDR1 MDHEN and CDR2 SYDVKM. Germline trimming cut 6 bases from V and 3 bases from J; bases unmatched to any gene: 3. The CDR3 DNA is TGTGCCAGCAGGGGGGGACAGGGGACAGATACGCAGTATTTT. This encodes CASRGGQGTDTQYF. The full variable domain, completed using reference TRBV28 and TRBJ2-3, is DVKVTQSSRYLVKRTGEKVFLECVQDMDHENMFWYRQDPGLGLRLIYFSYDVKMKEKGDIPEGYSVSREKKERFSLILESASTNQTSMYLCASRGGQGTDTQYFGPGTRLTVL.

This chain links TRBV7-2 with TRBJ2-1; D remains ambiguous. From germline, CDR1 is SGHTA and CDR2 FQGNSA. This CDR3 spans 11 amino acids. V gave up 5 bases and J gave up 5 bases, with 4 bases separating them. CDR3 DNA: TGTGCCAGCAGCCTCGACAATGAGCAGTTCTTC. Its translation is CASSLDNEQFF.

This clone was counted once. The chain joins TRBV3-1 (or the pseudogene TRBV3-2) to TRBJ2-5, with 10 nucleotides matching TRBD2. The trim removed 0 bases at V and 5 bases at J, leaving 9 bases unmatched. The CDR3 loop spans 17 amino acids. Germline-derived CDR1 and CDR2 are LGHDT and YNNKEL (reference sequence). The DNA of the CDR3 is TGTGCCAGCAGCCAAGATTCCGGACTAGCGGTGTATGAGACCCAGTACTTC. It encodes CASSQDSGLAVYETQYF.

The gene calls are TRBV14 and TRBJ2-7; maybe TRBD2 (6 bases). There are 13 residues in the CDR3. Trimming removed 2 bases from V and 6 bases from J, with 11 bases in between. Germline values: CDR1 SGHDN, CDR2 FVKESK. CDR3 nucleotide sequence: TGTGCCAGCAGCCAAAACTACGGGGGCGAGCAGTACTTC. It is translated as CASSQNYGGEQYF.

This chain links TRBV6-5 with TRBJ2-3, with D perhaps TRBD2 (7 bases). Trimming took off 8 bases at V and 5 bases at J, with 17 bases between the two ends. This CDR3 has 14 amino acids. Germline V gene sequence: CDR1 MNHEY, CDR2 SVGAGI. The chain's CDR3 is CASRGRERGDTQYF. The CDR3, as DNA: TGTGCCAGCCGGGGGCGGGAGAGGGGAGATACGCAGTATTTT.

This clone was recorded a few times. The rearrangement links TRBV6-6 to TRBJ2-7, with TRBD1 matching over 12 bases. Germline CDR1 MNHNY, CDR2 SVGAGI (reference sequence). The CDR3 totals 14 residues. Losses at the gene ends were 6 bases for V and 6 bases for J; bases not matched to a gene: 6. CDR3 nucleotide sequence: TGTGCCAGCAGCCCGGGACAGGGGGCGACCGAGCAGTACTTC. Residues: CASSPGQGATEQYF.

The rearrangement links TRBV30 to TRBJ1-2, with unresolved D. Germline assignment: CDR1 GTSNPN and CDR2 SVGIG (reference sequence). V lost 2 bases and J lost 4, with 11 bases in between. This CDR3 comprises 13 residues. The CDR3 region is CAWSLPGGYGYTF. The CDR3 region has the DNA TGTGCCTGGAGTTTACCAGGAGGCTATGGCTACACCTTC.

This chain joins TRBV3-1 (or the pseudogene TRBV3-2) and TRBJ1-2; 7 nucleotides line up with TRBD1. Germline assignment: CDR1 LGHDT and CDR2 YNNKEL (reference sequence). CDR3 size: 16 residues. The V segment lost 0 bases and the J segment 5 bases; nucleotides outside the gene matches: 9. In DNA form, the CDR3 reads TGTGCCAGCAGCCAAGATCAGCGACAGGGCTTTTATGGCTACACCTTC. Translating gives CASSQDQRQGFYGYTF.

This rearrangement joins TRBV7-2 to TRBJ2-7; a weak D match, TRBD2 (5 bases). This CDR3 is built from 14 residues. Germline V gene lookup returns CDR1 SGHTA and CDR2 FQGNSA. V was trimmed by 1 base and J by 5 bases, leaving 12 bases between them. CDR3: CASSLGGSRHEQYF. CDR3 sequence (DNA): TGTGCCAGCAGCTTAGGAGGGAGTCGGCACGAGCAGTACTTC.

The chain combines TRBV11-2 with TRBJ2-7; TRBD2 is a possible D gene (5 bases). The germline V and J ends were trimmed by 5 bases and 6 bases, with 8 bases remaining between them. CDR1 SGHAT and CDR2 FQNNGV come from the germline V gene. The length of the CDR3 is 11 residues. The CDR3 bases are TGTGCCAGCAGCCCCGGGGTCGAGCAGTACTTC. Its protein is CASSPGVEQYF.

This chain links TRBV5-6 with TRBJ2-5; TRBD1 matches at 11 bases. The CDR3 is made up of 15 amino acids. Germline assignment: CDR1 SGHDT and CDR2 YYEEEE. With V trimmed by 4 bases and J by 5 bases, 7 bases remained unmatched. This chain's CDR3 is CASSRRTGGWETQYF. CDR3 nucleotide sequence: TGTGCCAGCAGCAGAAGGACAGGGGGCTGGGAGACCCAGTACTTC. Drawing the rest from reference TRBV5-6 and TRBJ2-5, the complete variable domain is DAGVTQSPTHLIKTRGQQVTLRCSPKSGHDTVSWYQQALGQGPQFIFQYYEEEERQRGNFPDRFSGHQFPNYSSELNVNALLLGDSALYLCASSRRTGGWETQYFGPGTRLLVL.

The V gene is TRBV6-5, the J gene TRBJ1-6; 9 bases are shared with TRBD1. This CDR3 spans 13 amino acids. The V gene's germline CDR1 is MNHEY and CDR2 SVGAGI. V dropped 8 bases and J dropped 10; count of bases not matched to a gene: 6. CDR3 bases: TGTGCCAGCTCGACCGGGACAGGGTCACCCCTCCACTTT. Translation: CASSTGTGSPLHF.

This clone was detected only once. The V and J genes are TRBV28 and TRBJ1-2; 8 bases agree with TRBD1. Germline assignment: CDR1 MDHEN and CDR2 SYDVKM. This CDR3 contains 12 residues. V was clipped by 8 bases and J by 4 bases; unmatched bases: 3. DNA for the CDR3: TGTGCCAGCTCAGGGGGCGGCTATGGCTACACCTTC. This encodes CASSGGGYGYTF.